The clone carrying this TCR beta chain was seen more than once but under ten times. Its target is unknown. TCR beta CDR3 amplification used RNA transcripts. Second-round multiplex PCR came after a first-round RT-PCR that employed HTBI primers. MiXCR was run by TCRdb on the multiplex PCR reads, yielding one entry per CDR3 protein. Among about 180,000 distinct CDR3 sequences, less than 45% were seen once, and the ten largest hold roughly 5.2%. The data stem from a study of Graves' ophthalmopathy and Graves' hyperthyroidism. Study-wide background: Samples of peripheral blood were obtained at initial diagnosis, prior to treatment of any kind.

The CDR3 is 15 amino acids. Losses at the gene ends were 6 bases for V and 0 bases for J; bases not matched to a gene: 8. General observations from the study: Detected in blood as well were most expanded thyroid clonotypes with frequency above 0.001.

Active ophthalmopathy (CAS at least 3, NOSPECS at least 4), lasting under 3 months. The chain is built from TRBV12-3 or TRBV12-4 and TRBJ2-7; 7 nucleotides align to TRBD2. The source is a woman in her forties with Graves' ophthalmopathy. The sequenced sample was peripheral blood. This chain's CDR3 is CASSPREGYSYEQYF. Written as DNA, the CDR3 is TGTGCCAGCAGCCCCAGGGAGGGTTACTCCTACGAGCAGTACTTC.